This T cell receptor beta chain was observed in a study of blood T cell repertoires in COVID-19 (dated by TCRdb to the early 2020s). Concerning the study at large: The collaborator samples originated in the United States, Italy and Spain and spanned the acute and convalescent phases of COVID-19. The prospective study material was composed of cDNA or gDNA derived from T cells, B-cell-depleted T cells, or PBMCs. Deeply sampled blood TCRbeta repertoires from subjects exposed to, actively infected with, or recovered from COVID-19 were included in the dataset. The repertoires were made available in a free public database intended to serve as a resource for research on the immune response to SARS-CoV-2. The samples were drawn from the first 160 participants of the ongoing ImmuneRACE study and from more than 1,000 subjects provided by 6 global collaborators. Sample metadata almost always included a de-identified subject ID, COVID-19 status, age in years and sex. HLA class I and class II types, where available, came from metadata supplied by the sample provider rather than from assay-based typing. The study at large found these results: How much clinical and demographic metadata was included differed by source and by participant, and the metadata was provided uncurated.

The immunoSEQ Assay, a bias-controlled multiplex PCR, was used to amplify TCRbeta CDR3 regions from genomic DNA. The paper's data handling went like this. The number of nucleated cells in each sample was estimated from the amplification of reference gene primers within the assay. Sequence reads were collapsed and filtered to measure the absolute abundance of every unique TCRbeta CDR3 rearrangement. For each sample, productive Simpson clonality was calculated as the square root of Simpson's diversity index across productive rearrangements. TCRdb holds this immuneACCESS table with in-frame rearrangements only. Some clones are missing; in checked studies, unresolved V genes explain under half, and the rest has no known cause. V and J calls and clone size are copied from that table; D and trimming were computed from the DNA. This sample is represented by 150,000 to 200,000 clones; about 88% of them were singletons. Roughly a fifth of the sample is held by the ten biggest clonotypes.

Details on this clone: This receptor's antigen is unknown. The sample holds no much larger clone one base away, and base qualities are not on file.

Sequences MNHEY (CDR1) and SVGAGI (CDR2) are obtained from the germline V gene. The CDR3 spans 12 residues, from the cysteine through the phenylalanine. Of the read, only the CDR3 DNA is kept; its 36 bases are in frame from base 1. Between the V and J ends, shortened by 8 bases and 8 bases respectively, the junction contains 10 bases. The collaborating institutions used their own protocols to collect whole blood in K2EDTA tubes. For TCRbeta analysis, collaborators shipped samples in one of three forms: frozen whole blood, isolated PBMCs, or DNA extracted from either of those sample types. The origin of this receptor is a woman over 75 with acute or convalescent COVID-19. The sample was peripheral blood. The chain uses TRBV6-5 and TRBJ1-6; the D gene remains uncertain. The CDR3 protein sequence reads: CASYSYDSPLHF. Read as DNA, the sequence is TGTGCCAGCTACAGTTATGATTCACCCCTCCACTTT.